Listed here are 30 T cell receptor beta chains from one sample, sequenced in a study of cytomegalovirus exposure and HLA in healthy donors. Primers: 60 Vbeta forward and 13 Jbeta reverse. Sequenced by immunoSEQ multiplex PCR; TCRdb stores in-frame clones only, minus some. The sample includes roughly 84,000 clones, 78% of them seen just once. What was sequenced was PBMCs. Receptors originate from a male donor in good health and CMV-seropositive.

The rearrangement uses TRBV11-1 and TRBJ1-2, with a weak D call TRBD1 (6 bases). V was clipped by 4 bases and J by 5 bases, with 17 bases between them. The CDR3 extends over 15 amino acids. Germline assignment: CDR1 SGHAT and CDR2 FQDESV (reference sequence). CDR3: CASSSPSVGAYGYTF. The CDR3 region has the DNA TGTGCCAGCAGCTCCCCTTCGGTGGGGGCGTATGGCTACACCTTC.

V is TRBV5-1 and J is TRBJ2-1; 8 nucleotides line up with TRBD2. The CDR3 loop spans 15 amino acids. CDR1 SGHRS and CDR2 YFSETQ come from the germline V gene. The trim removed 6 bases at V and 15 bases at J, leaving 20 bases unmatched. The CDR3 sequence: CASTQWGSGLGLRFF. CDR3 sequence (DNA): TGCGCCAGCACTCAATGGGGGTCGGGACTAGGATTGCGGTTCTTC.

The chain combines TRBV18 with TRBJ1-1; possibly TRBD1 for D (6 bases). The germline V gene encodes CDR1 KGHSH and CDR2 LQKENI. V dropped 3 bases and J dropped 7 bases, with 9 bases sitting between them. The CDR3 contains 12 residues. Here the CDR3 DNA reads TGTGCCAGCTCACCTACAGGGAGTGAAGCTTTCTTT. Its protein product is CASSPTGSEAFF.

This clone showed up just once. The chain is built from TRBV5-4 and TRBJ2-1, with a possible D match to TRBD1 (6 bases). The CDR3 consists of 14 residues. Trimming shortened V by 1 base and J by 9 bases, and 14 bases separated the two germline ends. The V gene's germline CDR1 is SGHNT and CDR2 YYREEE (reference sequence). This chain's CDR3 is CASSLSGHNGEQFF. CDR3 in DNA: TGTGCCAGCAGCTTGTCGGGACATAACGGTGAGCAGTTCTTC.

This clone has only one observation. The chain links TRBV7-9 to TRBJ1-6, with D possibly TRBD1 on 5 matching bases. This CDR3 region has 17 residues. Trimming pared 6 bases from V and 7 bases from J, leaving 22 bases between. The germline V gene has CDR1 SEHNR and CDR2 FQNEAQ (reference sequence). The CDR3 is CASSLIGAREGNSPLHF. The CDR3 DNA reads TGTGCCAGCAGTCTTATTGGGGCCAGGGAAGGGAATTCACCCCTCCACTTT.

The chain joins TRBV7-2 to TRBJ2-7, with 9 bases lining up with TRBD2. Looked up from germline, CDR1 is SGHTA and CDR2 is FQGNSA. This CDR3 has 18 amino acids. V lost 3 bases to trimming and J lost 2 bases; unmatched junction nucleotides: 14. The CDR3 loop reads CASSFGWLAGRGAYEQYF. CDR3 nucleotide sequence: TGTGCCAGCAGCTTTGGTTGGCTAGCGGGAAGGGGCGCCTACGAGCAGTACTTC.

V gene TRBV7-3 combines with J gene TRBJ2-6, with 10 bases fitting TRBD1. Germline V lookup: CDR1 SGHTA, CDR2 FQGTGA. Trimming at V came to 8 bases and at J to 1 base, leaving 5 bases not matched to a gene. CDR3 length: 16 residues. CDR3: CASHPGQGSGANVLTF. In nucleotides, the CDR3 is TGTGCCAGCCATCCGGGACAGGGGTCTGGGGCCAACGTCCTGACTTTC.

This clone was seen a handful of times. The V call is TRBV5-4, the J call TRBJ1-2, with D possibly matching TRBD1 (5 bases). Germline lookup yields CDR1 SGHNT and CDR2 YYREEE (reference sequence). The V end was cut by 2 bases, the J end by 4 bases, with 15 bases between. The CDR3 is 15 amino acids. CDR3 loop: CASSLGLEGFYGYTF. CDR3 DNA: TGTGCCAGCAGCTTAGGGTTGGAGGGGTTCTATGGCTACACCTTC. Supplemented by reference TRBV5-4 and TRBJ1-2, the full variable domain reads ETGVTQSPTHLIKTRGQQVTLRCSSQSGHNTVSWYQQALGQGPQFIFQYYREEENGRGNFPPRFSGLQFPNYSSELNVNALELDDSALYLCASSLGLEGFYGYTFGSGTRLTVV.

The rearrangement joins TRBV7-9 to TRBJ2-1; no firm D call. Per germline, CDR1 SEHNR and CDR2 FQNEAQ (reference sequence). The CDR3 loop spans 14 amino acids. V lost 5 bases to trimming and J lost 11 bases, with 19 bases between them. CDR3 in amino acids: CASSDRVLTVKQFF. The CDR3 DNA reads as TGTGCCAGCAGCGATCGGGTCTTAACGGTTAAGCAGTTCTTC.

V gene TRBV6-1 combines with J gene TRBJ2-2; TRBD1 might be the D (5 bases). The V end was cut by 6 bases, the J end by 5 bases, with 7 bases between. From germline, CDR1 is MNHNS and CDR2 SASEGT. This CDR3 is built from 12 residues. CDR3 sequence: CASSRVTGELFF. CDR3 DNA: TGTGCCAGCAGCAGGGTAACCGGGGAGCTGTTTTTT.

The gene calls are TRBV19 and TRBJ1-2; D is uncertain. Germline loops: CDR1 LNHDA, CDR2 SQIVND (reference sequence). V was clipped by 3 bases and J by 4 bases, with 9 bases between them. CDR3 length: 13 amino acids. The CDR3 spells CASSISTSYGYTF. The CDR3 bases are TGTGCCAGTAGTATTTCGACAAGCTATGGCTACACCTTC.

This clone is categorized as medium-sized. This chain connects TRBV28 to TRBJ2-5; 7 nucleotides match TRBD2. The V and J ends lost 7 bases and 6 bases, in that order; junction bases with no gene match: 14. The germline V gene encodes CDR1 MDHEN and CDR2 SYDVKM. This CDR3 comprises 15 residues. The CDR3 loop is CASNPARTRSKTQYF. As DNA, the CDR3 is TGTGCCAGCAATCCCGCCCGGACTAGGTCGAAGACCCAGTACTTC.

This clone was found a few times. This chain joins TRBV6-1 and TRBJ2-2; 8 bases are shared with TRBD2. This CDR3 spans 14 amino acids. Per the germline V gene, CDR1 is MNHNS and CDR2 is SASEGT. The J segment lost 6 bases and the V segment lost 6 bases, leaving 6 bases of the junction unmatched. CDR3 sequence reads: CASRLIGGAGELFF. DNA for the CDR3: TGTGCCAGCAGACTCATCGGGGGGGCCGGGGAGCTGTTTTTT.

This rearrangement joins TRBV7-2 to TRBJ2-3; weak D call: TRBD2 (6 bases). Germline values: CDR1 SGHTA, CDR2 FQGNSA. Trimming cost V 6 bases and J 8 bases, with 15 bases left between them. The CDR3 runs 13 residues. The CDR3, as DNA: TGTGCCAGCAGTTCGGACTTGGAGGGTACGCAGTATTTT. As protein: CASSSDLEGTQYF. Variable domain in full (rest from reference TRBV7-2 and TRBJ2-3): GAGVSQSPSNKVTEKGKDVELRCDPISGHTALYWYRQSLGQGLEFLIYFQGNSAPDKSGLPSDRFSAERTGGSVSTLTIQRTQQEDSAVYLCASSSDLEGTQYFGPGTRLTVL.

The rearrangement joins TRBV5-4 to TRBJ2-1; 12 nucleotides align to TRBD2. Germline CDR1 and CDR2: SGHNT and YYREEE (reference sequence). The J segment lost 7 bases and the V segment lost 0 bases, leaving 5 bases of the junction unmatched. CDR3 length: 16 residues. The CDR3 is CASSLELAGGGNEQFF. CDR3 nucleotide sequence: TGTGCCAGCAGCTTGGAGCTAGCGGGAGGGGGTAATGAGCAGTTCTTC.

This rearrangement joins TRBV15 to TRBJ2-5; a weak D match, TRBD2 (6 bases). Germline loops: CDR1 LNHNV, CDR2 YYDKDF (reference sequence). The CDR3 extends over 14 amino acids. Trimming removed 4 bases at V and 8 bases at J, with 17 bases between. CDR3 nucleotides: TGTGCCACCAGCACAACTACGGACTATCGAACCCAGTACTTC. Translating gives CATSTTTDYRTQYF.

J is TRBJ2-5 and V is TRBV5-1; 8 bases match TRBD1. CDR3 length: 15 amino acids. V lost 4 bases to trimming and J lost 5 bases; unmatched junction nucleotides: 10. From germline, CDR1 is SGHRS and CDR2 YFSETQ. The CDR3 region has the DNA TGCGCCAGCAGCCTCCGCCGGACAGGGTTGGAGACCCAGTACTTC. Its protein is CASSLRRTGLETQYF.

This chain uses TRBV7-9 with TRBJ2-7, with no clear D. Germline-derived CDR1 and CDR2 are SEHNR and FQNEAQ (reference sequence). V was cut by 1 base and J by 5 bases, with 12 bases left in between. CDR3 size: 14 residues. The chain's CDR3 is CASSLVNSPNEQYF. Written as DNA, the CDR3 is TGTGCCAGCAGCTTAGTGAACAGTCCCAACGAGCAGTACTTC.

This chain connects TRBV5-1 to TRBJ2-5; D is ambiguous. The V end was cut by 5 bases, the J end by 2 bases, with 4 bases between. Germline-derived CDR1 and CDR2 are SGHRS and YFSETQ. This CDR3 contains 11 residues. CDR3 amino acids: CASRAQETQYF. Here the CDR3 DNA reads TGCGCCAGCAGGGCACAAGAGACCCAGTACTTC.

The V gene is TRBV2, the J gene TRBJ2-2; 13 nucleotides line up with TRBD2. V dropped 3 bases and J dropped 7; count of bases not matched to a gene: 14. CDR3 length equals 19 residues. Germline loops: CDR1 SNHLY, CDR2 FYNNEI. CDR3 loop: CASSDLGLAGPNWVGELFF. In nucleotides, the CDR3 is TGTGCCAGCAGTGACCTGGGACTAGCGGGACCAAATTGGGTCGGGGAGCTGTTTTTT.

This clone was seen once. The chain uses TRBV10-3 and TRBJ2-5, with 8 bases lining up with TRBD2. With the DNA end fitting TRBJ2-7 better, the J assignment may be wrong. The germline V gene has CDR1 ENHRY and CDR2 SYGVKD. The CDR3 runs to 14 residues. This CDR3 reads CAISERREVHEQYF. Here the CDR3 DNA reads TGTGCCATCAGTGAGCGGCGGGAGGTCCACGAGCAGTACTTC.

The chain has TRBV19 and TRBJ2-7; 7 nucleotides line up with TRBD1. The CDR3 is 15 residues long. CDR1 and CDR2 from the germline V gene are LNHDA and SQIVND (reference sequence). The trim removed 1 base at V and 2 bases at J, leaving 5 bases unmatched. CDR3 amino acids: CASSIGGQPTYEQYF. CDR3 bases: TGTGCCAGTAGTATAGGGGGACAGCCGACCTACGAGCAGTACTTC.

The genes are TRBV28 and TRBJ1-1; the D gene is possibly TRBD1 (6 bases). In germline, CDR1 is MDHEN, CDR2 SYDVKM. The CDR3 extends over 14 amino acids. Trimming stripped 6 bases from V and 1 base from J, with 12 bases between. The CDR3 here is CASSGRGGNTEAFF. The CDR3 DNA follows: TGTGCCAGCAGCGGGAGGGGGGGGAACACTGAAGCTTTCTTT.

J is TRBJ2-5 and V is TRBV4-1; D may be TRBD1 (5 bases). Trimming cost V 4 bases and J 2 bases, with 20 bases left between them. This CDR3 region has 17 residues. Germline lookup yields CDR1 MGHRA and CDR2 YSYEKL. The CDR3 DNA reads as TGCGCCAGCAGCCGAGCGAGGAAGGGGTTGGGGCAAGAGACCCAGTACTTC. As protein: CASSRARKGLGQETQYF.

The chain carries TRBV12-5 and TRBJ2-7, with D perhaps TRBD2 (6 bases). The CDR3 has 11 amino acids. CDR1 LGHNT and CDR2 FRNRAP come from the germline V gene. Trimming stripped 5 bases from V and 6 bases from J, with 8 bases between. CDR3: CASGIGSEQYF. In DNA form, the CDR3 reads TGTGCTAGTGGTATCGGGAGCGAGCAGTACTTC.

This clone was observed once. An end of the junction does not agree with germline; a read error may underlie this. Other nucleotide sequences from this sample produce the same CDR3. The gene calls are TRBV15 and TRBJ2-7; D might be TRBD2 (6 bases). Germline V CDR1 and CDR2: LNHNV, YYDKDF (reference sequence). CDR3 length: 15 residues. The CDR3 region has the DNA TGTGCCACCAGCAGCGGGGGACGGTACTCCTACGAGCAATACTTC. It translates to CATSSGGRYSYEQYF.

This clone was seen only a few times. This chain links TRBV5-4 with TRBJ1-1; the match to TRBD1 covers 7 bases. V lost 4 bases to trimming and J lost 3 bases; unmatched junction nucleotides: 12. Per germline, CDR1 SGHNT and CDR2 YYREEE (reference sequence). There are 16 residues in the CDR3. CDR3: CASSPGQPLLHTEAFF. CDR3 DNA sequence: TGTGCCAGCAGCCCGGGACAGCCTTTACTCCACACTGAAGCTTTCTTT. Full variable domain (remainder filled in from reference TRBV5-4 and TRBJ1-1): ETGVTQSPTHLIKTRGQQVTLRCSSQSGHNTVSWYQQALGQGPQFIFQYYREEENGRGNFPPRFSGLQFPNYSSELNVNALELDDSALYLCASSPGQPLLHTEAFFGQGTRLTVV.

This clone was counted a single time. The chain joins TRBV6-1 to TRBJ2-7, with 7 positions matching TRBD2. Germline V gives CDR1 MNHNS, CDR2 SASEGT. V trimming: 5 bases; J trimming: 2 bases; junction bases outside the gene matches: 3. The CDR3 has 13 amino acids. This CDR3 reads CASSPGGTYEQYF. In nucleotides, the CDR3 is TGTGCCAGCAGTCCCGGGGGGACCTACGAGCAGTACTTC.

The genes are TRBV18 and TRBJ2-5; 10 bases are a match to TRBD1. Losses at the gene ends were 3 bases for V and 3 bases for J; bases not matched to a gene: 4. CDR3 length: 15 residues. Germline CDR1 KGHSH, CDR2 LQKENI. The CDR3 coding sequence is TGTGCCAGCTCACCCGTGGACAGGGGGAAAGAGACCCAGTACTTC. The encoded protein is CASSPVDRGKETQYF.

Only a few counts were recorded for this clone. This chain connects TRBV7-6 to TRBJ2-1; weak D call: TRBD2 (5 bases). This CDR3 region has 12 residues. Germline CDR1 and CDR2: SGHVS and FNYEAQ. V lost 3 bases and J 10 bases, leaving 10 bases between the germline ends. CDR3 amino acids: CASSLPRGEQFF. CDR3 coding DNA: TGTGCCAGCAGCTTGCCTCGCGGGGAGCAGTTCTTC.